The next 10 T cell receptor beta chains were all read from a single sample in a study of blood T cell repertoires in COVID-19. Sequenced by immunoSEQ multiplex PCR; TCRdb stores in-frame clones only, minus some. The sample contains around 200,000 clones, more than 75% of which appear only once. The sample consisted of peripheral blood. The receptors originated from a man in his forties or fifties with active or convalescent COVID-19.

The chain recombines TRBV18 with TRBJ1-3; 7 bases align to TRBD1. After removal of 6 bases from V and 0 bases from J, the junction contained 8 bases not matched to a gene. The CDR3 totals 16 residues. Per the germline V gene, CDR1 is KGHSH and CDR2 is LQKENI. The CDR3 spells CASSSTGTASGNTIYF. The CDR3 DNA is TGTGCCAGCTCCAGCACCGGGACAGCCTCTGGAAACACCATATATTTT.

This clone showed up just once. DNA of the CDR3: TGTGCCAGCAGGGAGGGACTAGCGGGGGTCACAGATACGCAGTATTTT. This gives the protein CASREGLAGVTDTQYF. The chain employs TRBV28 and TRBJ2-3; 14 bases agree with TRBD2. V trimming: 6 bases; J trimming: 2 bases; junction bases outside the gene matches: 4. The CDR3 is 16 amino acids. The germline V gene encodes CDR1 MDHEN and CDR2 SYDVKM.

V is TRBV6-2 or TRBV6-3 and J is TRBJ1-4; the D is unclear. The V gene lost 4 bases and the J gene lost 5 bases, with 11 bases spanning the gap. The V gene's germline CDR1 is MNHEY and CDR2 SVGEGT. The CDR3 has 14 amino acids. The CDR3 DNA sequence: TGTGCCAGCAGTTCACGGACTCGGAATGAAAAACTGTTTTTT. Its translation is CASSSRTRNEKLFF.

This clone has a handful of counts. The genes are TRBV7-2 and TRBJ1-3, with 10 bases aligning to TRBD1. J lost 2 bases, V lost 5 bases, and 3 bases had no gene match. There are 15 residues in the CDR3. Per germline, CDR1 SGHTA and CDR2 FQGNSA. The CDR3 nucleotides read TGTGCCAGCAGCGCGGACAGGGGGACTGGAAACACCATATATTTT. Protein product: CASSADRGTGNTIYF.

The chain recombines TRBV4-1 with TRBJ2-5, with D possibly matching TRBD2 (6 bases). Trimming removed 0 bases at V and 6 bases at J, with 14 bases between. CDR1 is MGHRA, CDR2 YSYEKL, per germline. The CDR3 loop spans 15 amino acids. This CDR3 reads CASSQEAAGPQTQYF. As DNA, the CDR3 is TGCGCCAGCAGCCAAGAGGCGGCGGGGCCACAGACCCAGTACTTC.

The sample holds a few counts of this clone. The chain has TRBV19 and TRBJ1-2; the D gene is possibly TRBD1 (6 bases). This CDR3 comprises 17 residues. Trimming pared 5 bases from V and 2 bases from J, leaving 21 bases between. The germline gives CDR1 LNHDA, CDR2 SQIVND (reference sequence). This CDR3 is CASSASWGGGANYGYTF. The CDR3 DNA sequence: TGTGCCAGTAGTGCCTCTTGGGGTGGGGGCGCCAACTATGGCTACACCTTC.

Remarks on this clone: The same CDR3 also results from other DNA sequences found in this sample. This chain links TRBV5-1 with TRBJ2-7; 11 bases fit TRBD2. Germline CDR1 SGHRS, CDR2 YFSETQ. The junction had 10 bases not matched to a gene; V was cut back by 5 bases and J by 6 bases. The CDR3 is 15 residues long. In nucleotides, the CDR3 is TGCGCCAGCAGAATAGGGACTAGCGGTACGGGCGAGCAGTACTTC. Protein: CASRIGTSGTGEQYF. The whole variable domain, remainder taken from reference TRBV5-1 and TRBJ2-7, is KAGVTQTPRYLIKTRGQQVTLSCSPISGHRSVSWYQQTPGQGLQFLFEYFSETQRNKGNFPGRFSGRQFSNSRSEMNVSTLELGDSALYLCASRIGTSGTGEQYFGPGTRLTVT.

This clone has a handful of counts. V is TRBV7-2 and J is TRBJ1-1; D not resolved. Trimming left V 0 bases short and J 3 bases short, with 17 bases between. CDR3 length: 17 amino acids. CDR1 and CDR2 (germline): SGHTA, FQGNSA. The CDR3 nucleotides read TGTGCCAGCAGCTTAGCGAAAGCGGCTGGATACTACACTGAAGCTTTCTTT. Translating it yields CASSLAKAAGYYTEAFF.

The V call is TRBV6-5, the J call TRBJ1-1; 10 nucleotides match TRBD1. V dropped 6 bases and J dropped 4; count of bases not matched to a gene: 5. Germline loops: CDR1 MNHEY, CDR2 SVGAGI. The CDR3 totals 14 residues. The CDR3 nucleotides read TGTGCCAGCAGACAGGGACAGGGGACCACTGAAGCTTTCTTT. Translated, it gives CASRQGQGTTEAFF.

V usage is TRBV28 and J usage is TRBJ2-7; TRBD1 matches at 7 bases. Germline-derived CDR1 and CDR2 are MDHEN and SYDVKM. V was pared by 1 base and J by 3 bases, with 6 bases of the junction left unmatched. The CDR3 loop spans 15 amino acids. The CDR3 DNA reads TGTGCCAGCAGTTTATCGACAGGGTCCCTCTACGAGCAGTACTTC. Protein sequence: CASSLSTGSLYEQYF.